This entry describes one T cell receptor beta chain. Its cognate antigen has yet to be identified. The input lacks base qualities; no much larger clone sits a single base away. The source of the sample is a study of T cell responses to AZD1222 COVID-19 vaccine (dated by TCRdb to 2020 to 2022). At the level of the whole study: A total of under 250 trial participants underwent TCR sequencing, of whom more than 200 had received two doses of AZD1222 and approximately 25 had received two doses of the MenACWY control vaccine. Trial participants were enrolled by age into subgroups of 18-55, 56-69 and 70-plus years, and about 150, 27 and 61 TCR-sequenced participants, respectively, were included in these subgroups. Study-level results and caveats: Because no day 14 peak-response samples were available, the repertoires could be characterized only after the peak T cell response. CD4 TCRs associated with the vaccine covered the entire spike protein, and the dominant responses were in regions 160-218 and 743-854. The 56-69-year group was small, and its depth increase did not reach significance, likely because of low power. After two AZD1222 doses, spike-specific TCR breadth and depth were significantly higher than at day 0 and than in MenACWY recipients. Only a handful of AZD1222 recipients were SARS-CoV-2 seropositive at baseline, limiting conclusions about previously exposed vaccinees. Participants were mostly white British, with more females than males. The authors suggested clonal diversity may have been underestimated. Reportedly, almost half of the unique spike-specific TCRs recognized epitopes lying outside the regions that are mutated in the B.1.351 and B.1.1.7 variants.

V drops 7 bases and J drops 4 bases, leaving 11 bases in between. The CDR3 covers 13 residues, taking in both the cysteine and the phenylalanine. Of the read, only the CDR3 DNA is kept; its 39 bases are in frame from base 1. Reading the germline V gene (reference sequence) gives CDR1 LNHDA and CDR2 SQIVND. The time point label for this specimen denotes: about 28 days (+/-7) after the second vaccine dose. AZD1222 recipients given second doses at about 4 weeks or at about 12 weeks were pooled, since spike-specific TCR depth and breadth were not found to differ between the two schedules. Vaccinee samples came from UK trials COV001 and COV002, including a single-blind randomized controlled phase 2/3 trial of AZD1222 (ChAdOx1 nCoV-19) in healthy adults. Trial participant PBMC samples were collected at day 0 and day 28 after the second dose for TCRbeta chain sequencing. The CDR3 regions of human TCRbeta chains were analyzed by immunosequencing. In the source study's methods: Repertoire TCRs were checked for matches against a reference library of SARS-CoV-2-specific TCRs that had been generated using the MIRA antigen-specificity platform. Breadth was defined as the fraction of unique TCRs that were SARS-CoV-2-associated, and depth was defined as the fraction of total T cells that were SARS-CoV-2-associated. Using the MIRA data, each spike-specific TCR was assigned both to the spike region to which the TCR was reactive and to a CD4 or CD8 class. Log10-transformed breadth and depth values were compared by one-way ANOVA with Sidak's multiple comparisons tests. The immuneACCESS repertoire file appears here via TCRdb, limited to in-frame rearrangements. These files lack a portion of the clones; in checked studies, under half of the deficit traces to unresolved V genes, and the cause of the others is not known. V, J and clone size derive from that table, while D and trimming were established from the DNA sequence. The sample records some 110,000 clones, roughly 89% of which are singletons. The top ten clonotypes cover 44% of the sample.

The receptor was derived from an adult who received the AZD1222 COVID-19 vaccine. The V and J genes are TRBV19 and TRBJ1-5; the D segment cannot be called with confidence. Sequenced here: peripheral blood, sampled 28 days after the second AZD1222 dose. The bases read TGTGCCAGTACCACATCGATTAATCAGCCCCAGCATTTT. Translated, it gives CASTTSINQPQHF.